The rows below give T cell receptor beta chains drawn from one sample of a study of Ad26.COV2.S vaccination and SARS-CoV-2 variants. Generated by immunoSEQ multiplex PCR, the TCRdb table keeps only in-frame clones and is missing some. The sample holds fewer than 500,000 clones, around nine tenths seen once. Specimen: peripheral blood, collected in a trial of Ad26.COV2.S vaccine versus placebo. The origin of the receptors is a person between 18 and 60 years old who received the Ad26.COV2.S COVID-19 vaccine or a placebo. The CDR3 runs from the conserved cysteine through the conserved F or W. Each record gives: V gene, clone size, J gene, D gene, CDR3 protein, CDR3 DNA. A D gene is named only where the DNA matches it firmly. For some rows the clone size is stated as once, few or many, or as a class when expanded; others skip it.

v_gene: TRBV3-1/TRBV3-2
abundance: NA
j_gene: TRBJ2-5
d_gene: TRBD1
CDR3aa: CASSRGTGGGKTQYF
CDR3nt: TGTGCCAGCAGCCGCGGGACAGGGGGCGGTAAGACCCAGTACTTC

v_gene: TRBV11-1
abundance: NA
j_gene: TRBJ2-3
d_gene: TRBD2
CDR3aa: CASSPGGREADTQYF
CDR3nt: TGTGCCAGCAGCCCCGGTGGGCGGGAGGCAGATACGCAGTATTTT

v_gene: TRBV6-2/TRBV6-3
abundance: NA
j_gene: TRBJ2-1
d_gene: TRBD1
CDR3aa: CASSYRGPSYNEQFF
CDR3nt: TGTGCCAGCAGTTACAGGGGGCCCTCATACAATGAGCAGTTCTTC

v_gene: TRBV27
abundance: NA
j_gene: TRBJ1-5
d_gene: NA
CDR3aa: CASSARVGNQPQHF
CDR3nt: TGTGCCAGCAGTGCCAGGGTGGGCAATCAGCCCCAGCATTTT

v_gene: TRBV7-9
abundance: few
j_gene: TRBJ1-4
d_gene: NA
CDR3aa: CASSFLGTAGNEKLFF
CDR3nt: TGTGCCAGCAGCTTCCTAGGGACCGCAGGGAATGAAAAACTGTTTTTT

v_gene: TRBV20-1
abundance: once
j_gene: TRBJ2-7
d_gene: NA
CDR3aa: CSARTLNEQYF
CDR3nt: TGCAGTGCTAGAACCTTAAACGAGCAGTACTTC

v_gene: TRBV5-1
abundance: NA
j_gene: TRBJ2-1
d_gene: TRBD1
CDR3aa: CASSVAGTGGLGEQFF
CDR3nt: TGCGCCAGCAGCGTCGCCGGGACAGGGGGATTGGGAGAGCAGTTCTTC

v_gene: TRBV9
abundance: NA
j_gene: TRBJ1-4
d_gene: NA
CDR3aa: CASSEAPNEKLFF
CDR3nt: TGTGCCAGCAGCGAGGCTCCTAATGAAAAACTGTTTTTT

v_gene: TRBV2
abundance: NA
j_gene: TRBJ2-3
d_gene: TRBD2
CDR3aa: CASSELTSGTDTQYF
CDR3nt: TGTGCCAGCAGTGAATTAACTAGCGGCACAGATACGCAGTATTTT

v_gene: TRBV30
abundance: NA
j_gene: TRBJ1-1
d_gene: NA
CDR3aa: CAWDSSYTEAFF
CDR3nt: TGTGCCTGGGATAGTAGTTACACTGAAGCTTTCTTT

v_gene: TRBV7-9
abundance: NA
j_gene: TRBJ1-6
d_gene: TRBD1
CDR3aa: CASQPGTANSPLHF
CDR3nt: TGTGCCAGCCAGCCGGGGACAGCGAATTCACCCCTCCACTTT

v_gene: TRBV19
abundance: NA
j_gene: TRBJ1-4
d_gene: NA
CDR3aa: CASSIQTQDEKLFF
CDR3nt: TGTGCCAGTAGTATACAAACCCAAGATGAAAAACTGTTTTTT

v_gene: TRBV4-2
abundance: NA
j_gene: TRBJ2-1
d_gene: TRBD2
CDR3aa: CASSRDSGSSGTYNEQFF
CDR3nt: TGTGCCAGCAGCCGGGATAGCGGGAGTTCAGGCACCTACAATGAGCAGTTCTTC

v_gene: TRBV2
abundance: NA
j_gene: TRBJ2-1
d_gene: TRBD2
CDR3aa: CASSPASGRIGQFF
CDR3nt: TGTGCCAGCAGTCCGGCTAGCGGGAGGATCGGGCAGTTCTTC

v_gene: TRBV7-7
abundance: NA
j_gene: TRBJ2-7
d_gene: TRBD2
CDR3aa: CASSLPGLAGHEQYF
CDR3nt: TGTGCTAGCAGCCTCCCGGGACTAGCGGGGCACGAGCAGTACTTC

v_gene: TRBV6-5
abundance: NA
j_gene: TRBJ2-7
d_gene: NA
CDR3aa: CASSYDTTLLYEQYF
CDR3nt: TGTGCCAGCAGTTACGATACCACTCTACTCTACGAGCAGTACTTC

v_gene: TRBV20-1
abundance: NA
j_gene: TRBJ2-2
d_gene: NA
CDR3aa: CSASRTGELFF
CDR3nt: TGCAGTGCTAGTAGAACCGGGGAGCTGTTTTTT

v_gene: TRBV20-1
abundance: NA
j_gene: TRBJ1-2
d_gene: NA
CDR3aa: CSAREVFGYTF
CDR3nt: TGCAGTGCTAGGGAGGTATTTGGCTACACCTTC

v_gene: TRBV28
abundance: NA
j_gene: TRBJ2-2
d_gene: NA
CDR3aa: CASRTGSYTGELFF
CDR3nt: TGTGCCAGCAGGACTGGGAGTTACACCGGGGAGCTGTTTTTT

v_gene: TRBV5-4
abundance: NA
j_gene: TRBJ2-7
d_gene: NA
CDR3aa: CATGTLDSYEQYF
CDR3nt: TGTGCCACTGGGACGCTCGACTCCTACGAGCAGTACTTC

v_gene: TRBV24-1
abundance: NA
j_gene: TRBJ2-2
d_gene: TRBD2
CDR3aa: CATSDTAVTSGTPGELFF
CDR3nt: TGTGCCACCAGTGACACTGCGGTCACTAGCGGGACCCCCGGGGAGCTGTTTTTT

v_gene: TRBV6-5
abundance: NA
j_gene: TRBJ1-1
d_gene: NA
CDR3aa: CASSLRAENTEAFF
CDR3nt: TGTGCCAGCAGTCTCCGGGCGGAGAACACTGAAGCTTTCTTT

v_gene: TRBV7-2
abundance: NA
j_gene: TRBJ2-1
d_gene: NA
CDR3aa: CASSPNQGRGEKWDFF
CDR3nt: TGTGCCAGCAGCCCGAATCAAGGGAGGGGGGAGAAATGGGATTTCTTC

v_gene: TRBV19
abundance: NA
j_gene: TRBJ1-1
d_gene: NA
CDR3aa: CASGNSEAFF
CDR3nt: TGTGCCAGTGGAAACTCTGAAGCTTTCTTT

v_gene: TRBV27
abundance: once
j_gene: TRBJ2-7
d_gene: TRBD2
CDR3aa: CASSFGLGFYEQYF
CDR3nt: TGTGCCAGCAGTTTTGGACTAGGGTTCTACGAGCAGTACTTC

v_gene: TRBV7-9
abundance: NA
j_gene: TRBJ2-3
d_gene: TRBD2
CDR3aa: CASSLAHSGRRADTQYF
CDR3nt: TGTGCCAGCAGCTTAGCTCATAGCGGGAGAAGAGCAGATACGCAGTATTTT

v_gene: TRBV6-5
abundance: NA
j_gene: TRBJ1-5
d_gene: NA
CDR3aa: CASSDTGGVNQPQHF
CDR3nt: TGTGCCAGCAGCGACACTGGGGGCGTGAATCAGCCCCAGCATTTT

v_gene: TRBV18
abundance: NA
j_gene: TRBJ1-1
d_gene: NA
CDR3aa: CASSPTIGDGTHTEAFF
CDR3nt: TGTGCCAGCTCACCAACAATTGGAGACGGGACGCACACTGAAGCTTTCTTT

v_gene: TRBV28
abundance: NA
j_gene: TRBJ2-1
d_gene: NA
CDR3aa: CASSPATRAHNEQFF
CDR3nt: TGTGCCAGCAGTCCCGCTACCCGGGCCCACAATGAGCAGTTCTTC

v_gene: TRBV6-2/TRBV6-3
abundance: NA
j_gene: TRBJ1-1
d_gene: TRBD1
CDR3aa: CASSPPGQGNTEAFF
CDR3nt: TGTGCCAGCAGTCCCCCGGGACAGGGGAACACTGAAGCTTTCTTT

v_gene: TRBV6-5
abundance: NA
j_gene: TRBJ2-7
d_gene: NA
CDR3aa: CASSYRWKQGEQYF
CDR3nt: TGTGCCAGCAGTTATAGGTGGAAGCAGGGCGAGCAGTACTTC

v_gene: TRBV11-3
abundance: once
j_gene: TRBJ2-7
d_gene: TRBD2
CDR3aa: CASSAGLLAYNYEQYF
CDR3nt: TGTGCCAGCAGCGCCGGTTTACTAGCGTATAACTACGAGCAGTACTTC

v_gene: TRBV3-1/TRBV3-2
abundance: NA
j_gene: TRBJ2-1
d_gene: TRBD2
CDR3aa: CASSGTSGSFDEQFF
CDR3nt: TGTGCCAGCAGCGGAACTAGCGGGAGTTTTGATGAGCAGTTCTTC

v_gene: TRBV9
abundance: NA
j_gene: TRBJ2-2
d_gene: NA
CDR3aa: CASSVVLGGELFF
CDR3nt: TGTGCCAGCAGCGTAGTATTGGGCGGGGAGCTGTTTTTT

v_gene: TRBV6-2/TRBV6-3
abundance: NA
j_gene: TRBJ2-2
d_gene: TRBD2
CDR3aa: CASSYSQLAGVHKTGELFF
CDR3nt: TGTGCCAGCAGTTACTCGCAACTAGCGGGGGTCCACAAAACCGGGGAGCTGTTTTTT

v_gene: TRBV5-6
abundance: NA
j_gene: TRBJ2-1
d_gene: NA
CDR3aa: CASSSGTISYNEQFF
CDR3nt: TGTGCCAGCAGCTCGGGCACTATCTCCTACAATGAGCAGTTCTTC

v_gene: TRBV7-8
abundance: few
j_gene: TRBJ2-1
d_gene: NA
CDR3aa: CASSPTPYNEQFF
CDR3nt: TGTGCCAGCAGTCCGACCCCGTACAATGAGCAGTTCTTC

v_gene: TRBV9
abundance: NA
j_gene: TRBJ2-2
d_gene: NA
CDR3aa: CASTSTPGELFF
CDR3nt: TGTGCCAGCACCTCAACGCCCGGGGAGCTGTTTTTT

v_gene: TRBV20-1
abundance: once
j_gene: TRBJ2-5
d_gene: NA
CDR3aa: CSASRQETQYF
CDR3nt: TGCAGTGCTAGTAGGCAAGAGACCCAGTACTTC

v_gene: TRBV9
abundance: NA
j_gene: TRBJ2-3
d_gene: NA
CDR3aa: CASSVAGATDTQYF
CDR3nt: TGTGCCAGCAGCGTAGCGGGAGCGACAGATACGCAGTATTTT

v_gene: TRBV19
abundance: NA
j_gene: TRBJ1-3
d_gene: NA
CDR3aa: CASSIRGPSSGNTIYF
CDR3nt: TGTGCCAGTAGTATCCGCGGACCGAGCTCTGGAAACACCATATATTTT

v_gene: TRBV18
abundance: NA
j_gene: TRBJ2-2
d_gene: NA
CDR3aa: CASSRTDPNTGELFF
CDR3nt: TGTGCCAGCTCACGGACAGACCCGAACACCGGGGAGCTGTTTTTT

v_gene: TRBV7-8
abundance: NA
j_gene: TRBJ1-2
d_gene: TRBD1
CDR3aa: CASSQDRGYGYTF
CDR3nt: TGTGCCAGCAGCCAAGACAGGGGTTATGGCTACACCTTC

v_gene: TRBV6-5
abundance: NA
j_gene: TRBJ2-1
d_gene: NA
CDR3aa: CASGKDPRLLFF
CDR3nt: TGTGCCAGCGGGAAGGACCCTCGGTTGCTTTTCTTC

v_gene: TRBV10-3
abundance: NA
j_gene: TRBJ1-1
d_gene: NA
CDR3aa: CASGHWNTEAFF
CDR3nt: TGTGCCTCGGGACACTGGAACACTGAAGCTTTCTTT